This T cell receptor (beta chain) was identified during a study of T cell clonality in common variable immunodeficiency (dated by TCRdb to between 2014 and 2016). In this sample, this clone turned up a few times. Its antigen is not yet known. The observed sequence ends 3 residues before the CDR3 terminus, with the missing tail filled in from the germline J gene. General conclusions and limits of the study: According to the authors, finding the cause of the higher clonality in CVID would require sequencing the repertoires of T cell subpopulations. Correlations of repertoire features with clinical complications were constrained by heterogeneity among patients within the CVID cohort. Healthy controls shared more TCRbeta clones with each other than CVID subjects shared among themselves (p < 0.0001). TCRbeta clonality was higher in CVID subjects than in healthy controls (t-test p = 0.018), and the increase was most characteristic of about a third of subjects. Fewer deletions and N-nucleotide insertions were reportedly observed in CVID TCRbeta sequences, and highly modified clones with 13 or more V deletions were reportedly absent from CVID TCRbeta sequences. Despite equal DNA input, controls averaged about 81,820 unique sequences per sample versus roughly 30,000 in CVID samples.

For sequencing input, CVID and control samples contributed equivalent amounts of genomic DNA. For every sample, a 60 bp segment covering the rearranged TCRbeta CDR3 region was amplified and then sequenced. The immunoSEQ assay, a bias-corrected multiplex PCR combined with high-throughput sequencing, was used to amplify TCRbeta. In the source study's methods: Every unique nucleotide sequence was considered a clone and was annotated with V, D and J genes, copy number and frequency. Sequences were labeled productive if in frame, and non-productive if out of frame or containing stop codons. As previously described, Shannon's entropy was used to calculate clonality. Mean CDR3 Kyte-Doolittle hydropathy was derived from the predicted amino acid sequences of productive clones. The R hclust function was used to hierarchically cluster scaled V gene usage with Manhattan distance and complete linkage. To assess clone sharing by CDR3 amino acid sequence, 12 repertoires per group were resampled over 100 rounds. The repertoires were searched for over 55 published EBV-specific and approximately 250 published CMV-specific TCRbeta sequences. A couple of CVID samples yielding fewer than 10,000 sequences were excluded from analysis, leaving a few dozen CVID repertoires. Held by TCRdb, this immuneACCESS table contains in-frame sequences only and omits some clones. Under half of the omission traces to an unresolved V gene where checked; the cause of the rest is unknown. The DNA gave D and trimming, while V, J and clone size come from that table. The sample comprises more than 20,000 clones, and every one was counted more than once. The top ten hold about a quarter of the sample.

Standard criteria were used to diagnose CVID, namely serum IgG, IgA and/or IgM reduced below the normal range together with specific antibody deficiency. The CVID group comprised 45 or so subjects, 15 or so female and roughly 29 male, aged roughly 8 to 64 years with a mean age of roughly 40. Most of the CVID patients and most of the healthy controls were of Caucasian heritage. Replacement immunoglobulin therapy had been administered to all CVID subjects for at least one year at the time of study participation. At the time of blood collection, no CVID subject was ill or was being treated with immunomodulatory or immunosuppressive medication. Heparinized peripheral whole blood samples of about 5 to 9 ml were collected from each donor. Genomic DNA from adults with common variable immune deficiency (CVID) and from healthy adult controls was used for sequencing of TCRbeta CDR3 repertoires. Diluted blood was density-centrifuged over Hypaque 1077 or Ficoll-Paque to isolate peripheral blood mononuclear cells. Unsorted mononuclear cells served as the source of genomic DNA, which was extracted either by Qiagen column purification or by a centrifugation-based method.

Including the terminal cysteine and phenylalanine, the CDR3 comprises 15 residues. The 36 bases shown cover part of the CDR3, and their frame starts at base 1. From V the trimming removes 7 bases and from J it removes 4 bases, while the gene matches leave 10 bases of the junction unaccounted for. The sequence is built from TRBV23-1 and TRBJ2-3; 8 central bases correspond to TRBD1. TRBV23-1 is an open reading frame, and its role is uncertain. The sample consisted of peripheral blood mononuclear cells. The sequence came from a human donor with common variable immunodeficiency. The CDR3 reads CASIPSGTGPDTQYF. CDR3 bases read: TGCGCCAGCATCCCGTCAGGGACAGGACCAGATACG.